The clone carrying this T cell receptor (beta chain) occurred once. What it binds is not known. The authors prepared the TCRbeta library with unique molecular identifiers. TCRdb called the PCR reads again in MiXCR, with one record for every CDR3 protein. Of about 980,000 distinct CDR3 sequences in the sample, about 30% are singletons; the top ten hold 28%. These data come from a study of T-cell reconstitution after alpha-beta-depleted transplantation in children. Study-level points and caveats: One year after transplant, T-cell counts and diversity came mostly from newly produced T cells.

Trimming removed 11 bases from V and 2 bases from J, with 18 bases in between. Per germline, CDR1 SEHNR and CDR2 FQNEAQ (reference sequence). This CDR3 is built from 15 residues. The chain employs TRBV7-9 and TRBJ2-2, with D unresolved. This receptor was obtained from a boy under three years old who had a stem cell transplant for SCID, so the T cells may come from the graft donor. The material sequenced was PBMCs, mostly from graft donor cells, taken 360 days after TCRalphabeta/CD19-depleted stem cell transplant. CDR3: CAGYLLGLNTGELFF. CDR3 sequence (DNA): TGTGCCGGCTATCTCCTAGGGCTTAACACCGGGGAGCTGTTTTTT.